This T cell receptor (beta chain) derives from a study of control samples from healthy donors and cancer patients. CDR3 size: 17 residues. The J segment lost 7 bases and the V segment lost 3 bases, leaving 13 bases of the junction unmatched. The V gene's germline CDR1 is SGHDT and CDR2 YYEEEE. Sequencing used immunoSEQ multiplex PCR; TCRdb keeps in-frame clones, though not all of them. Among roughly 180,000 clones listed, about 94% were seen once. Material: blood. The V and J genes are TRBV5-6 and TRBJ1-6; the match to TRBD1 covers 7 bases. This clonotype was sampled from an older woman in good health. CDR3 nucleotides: TGTGCCAGCAGCTCCAACCATGGAACAGGGGTCAATTCACCCCTCCACTTT. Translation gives CASSSNHGTGVNSPLHF.